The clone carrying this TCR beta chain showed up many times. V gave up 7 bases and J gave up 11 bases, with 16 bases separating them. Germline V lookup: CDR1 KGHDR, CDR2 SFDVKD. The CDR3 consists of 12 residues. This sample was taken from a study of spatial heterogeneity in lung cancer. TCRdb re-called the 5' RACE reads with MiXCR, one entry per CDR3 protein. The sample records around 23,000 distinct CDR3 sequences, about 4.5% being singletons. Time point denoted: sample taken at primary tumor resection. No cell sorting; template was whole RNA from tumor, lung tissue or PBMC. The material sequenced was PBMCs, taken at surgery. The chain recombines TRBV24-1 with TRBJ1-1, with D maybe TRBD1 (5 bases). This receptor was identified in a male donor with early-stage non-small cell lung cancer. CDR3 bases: TGTGCCACCAGATCTGGGGGTTCCGCCGCTTTCTTT. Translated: CATRSGGSAAFF.